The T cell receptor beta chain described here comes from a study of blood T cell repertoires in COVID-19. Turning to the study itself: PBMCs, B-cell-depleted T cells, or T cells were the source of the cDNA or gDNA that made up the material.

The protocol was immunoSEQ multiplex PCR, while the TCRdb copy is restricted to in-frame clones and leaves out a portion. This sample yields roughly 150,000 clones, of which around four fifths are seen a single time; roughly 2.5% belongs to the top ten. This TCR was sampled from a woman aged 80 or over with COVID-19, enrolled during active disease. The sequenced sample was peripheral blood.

CDR3 in DNA: TGTGCCAGCAGCCCCTATTACCAGGGATCCTATGGCTACACCTTC. This gives the protein CASSPYYQGSYGYTF. This chain connects TRBV7-2 to TRBJ1-2; TRBD1 might be the D (5 bases). The germline gives CDR1 SGHTA, CDR2 FQGNSA. V dropped 5 bases and J dropped 4 bases, with 17 bases sitting between them. This CDR3 contains 15 residues.